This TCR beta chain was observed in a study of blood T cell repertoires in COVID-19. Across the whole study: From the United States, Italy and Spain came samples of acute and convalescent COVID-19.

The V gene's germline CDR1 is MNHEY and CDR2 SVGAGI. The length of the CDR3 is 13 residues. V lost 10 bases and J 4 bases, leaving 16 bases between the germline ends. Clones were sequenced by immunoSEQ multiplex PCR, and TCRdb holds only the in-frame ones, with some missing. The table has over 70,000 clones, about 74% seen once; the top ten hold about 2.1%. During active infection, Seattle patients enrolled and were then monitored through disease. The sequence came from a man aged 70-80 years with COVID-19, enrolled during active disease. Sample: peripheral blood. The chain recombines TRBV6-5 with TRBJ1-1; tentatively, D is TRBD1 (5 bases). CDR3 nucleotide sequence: TGTGCCACTTCACGCGGGGCTCTCACTGAAGCTTTCTTT. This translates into CATSRGALTEAFF.